The 16 T cell receptor beta chains below were found in one sample sequenced in a study of early T cells in non-severe SARS-CoV-2 infection (dated by TCRdb to the early 2020s). The receptor library was made with 5' RACE. Sequenced using a NextSeq 500. The raw public reads went through TCRdb reprocessing: fastp at Q25, MiXCR clone calling, in-frame beta chains kept. Entries that share a CDR3 protein sequence are merged under the most common genes and DNA. The sample data list roughly 93,000 distinct CDR3 sequences, and 9.5% to 12% of these were observed just once. The ten largest clones take up 4% to 5.5% of the sample. The specimen sequenced was whole blood. These receptors came from an adult who was a healthcare worker with PCR-confirmed SARS-CoV-2 infection or an uninfected control (not recorded which).

This clonotype has more than one count but fewer than ten. The CDR3 DNA sequence: TGTGCCAGCAGCCCGCGGACAGGGGCCAACTATGGCTACACCTTC. Its translation is CASSPRTGANYGYTF. The chain has TRBV28 and TRBJ1-2, with 9 bases lining up with TRBD1. Trimming at V came to 6 bases and at J to 2 bases, leaving 7 bases not matched to a gene. The CDR3 is 15 amino acids. Germline V gene sequence: CDR1 MDHEN, CDR2 SYDVKM.

CDR3 residues: CASSSTTSGEQYF. Written as DNA, the CDR3 is TGTGCCAGCAGTTCTACTACTAGCGGCGAGCAGTACTTC. The chain is built from TRBV27 and TRBJ2-7; TRBD2 agrees at 8 bases. Germline V gene data show CDR1 as MNHEY and CDR2 as SMNVEV (reference sequence). The trim removed 4 bases at V and 6 bases at J, leaving 5 bases unmatched. The CDR3 length is 13 residues.

This clonotype was observed many times. The chain uses TRBV4-1 and TRBJ2-7, with 7 bases aligning to TRBD2. This CDR3 contains 16 residues. Germline loops: CDR1 MGHRA, CDR2 YSYEKL. V was clipped by 4 bases and J by 2 bases; unmatched bases: 11. As DNA, the CDR3 is TGCGCCAGCAGCCCTAGACCGGCAGGGACTACCTACGAGCAGTACTTC. Protein sequence: CASSPRPAGTTYEQYF.

This clonotype was recorded a few times. The rearrangement joins TRBV3-1 to TRBJ2-7; D gene uncertain. In germline, CDR1 is LGHDT, CDR2 YNNKEL (reference sequence). This CDR3 spans 12 amino acids. V lost 2 bases and J lost 6, with 8 bases in between. In DNA, the CDR3 is TGTGCCAGCAGCCAAAGGCCAGTCGAGCAGTACTTC. Translated: CASSQRPVEQYF.

This clonotype appeared many times. This chain uses TRBV6-2 or TRBV6-3 with TRBJ2-4, with 7 bases lining up with TRBD2. Germline-derived CDR1 and CDR2 are MNHEY and SVGEGT. The CDR3 length is 16 residues. J gave up 0 bases and V 3 bases, and 5 bases lay outside the gene matches. As DNA, the CDR3 is TGTGCCAGCAGTTATGGCGGGAGTGGAGCCAAAAACATTCAGTACTTC. Its protein is CASSYGGSGAKNIQYF.

This clonotype appeared many times. V usage is TRBV5-1 and J usage is TRBJ2-3; 11 bases are shared with TRBD2. Germline CDR1 SGHRS, CDR2 YFSETQ. With 7 bases clipped from V and 1 base from J, the junction kept 2 bases outside the gene matches. The CDR3 is made up of 14 amino acids. The CDR3 protein is CASSGLAGTDTQYF. The CDR3 DNA reads as TGCGCCAGCTCGGGACTAGCGGGCACAGATACGCAGTATTTT.

This clonotype was observed at least ten times. The chain combines TRBV9 with TRBJ2-2; the D is unclear. This CDR3 is 13 amino acids long. Germline lookup yields CDR1 SGDLS and CDR2 YYNGEE. V lost 0 bases and J 5 bases, leaving 5 bases between the germline ends. CDR3 coding DNA: TGTGCCAGCAGCGTAGAGGTTACCGGGGAGCTGTTTTTT. Translated: CASSVEVTGELFF.

This clonotype was observed many times. J is TRBJ2-1 and V is TRBV18; D is perhaps TRBD2 (6 bases). Trimming removed 6 bases at V and 0 bases at J, with 18 bases between. The germline V gene encodes CDR1 KGHSH and CDR2 LQKENI. The CDR3 loop spans 17 amino acids. In DNA, the CDR3 is TGTGCCAGCTCCTGGGACTCCCTTTCCAGCTCCTACAATGAGCAGTTCTTC. As protein: CASSWDSLSSSYNEQFF.

The chain links TRBV11-2 to TRBJ1-1; tentatively, D is TRBD1 (5 bases). Trimming removed 1 base at V and 1 base at J, with 10 bases between. Per germline, CDR1 SGHAT and CDR2 FQNNGV. There are 15 residues in the CDR3. CDR3: CASSLVRGPNTEAFF. CDR3 nucleotide sequence: TGTGCCAGCAGCTTAGTAAGGGGACCGAACACTGAAGCTTTCTTT. Supplemented by reference TRBV11-2 and TRBJ1-1, the full variable domain reads EAGVAQSPRYKIIEKRQSVAFWCNPISGHATLYWYQQILGQGPKLLIQFQNNGVVDDSQLPKDRFSAERLKGVDSTLKIQPAKLEDSAVYLCASSLVRGPNTEAFFGQGTRLTVV.

The chain has TRBV10-3 and TRBJ1-2; the match to TRBD1 covers 7 bases. With V trimmed by 6 bases and J by 1 base, 8 bases remained unmatched. In germline, CDR1 is ENHRY, CDR2 SYGVKD. This CDR3 is 15 amino acids long. CDR3: CAIRSTGAINYGYTF. DNA of the CDR3: TGTGCCATCAGGTCTACAGGGGCCATTAACTATGGCTACACCTTC.

The table lists this clonotype with a few counts. This chain joins TRBV6-5 and TRBJ2-7; possible D gene TRBD2, 6 bases. CDR3 size: 13 residues. Trimming cost V 4 bases and J 3 bases, with 10 bases left between them. Germline CDR1 MNHEY, CDR2 SVGAGI. CDR3 in DNA: TGTGCCAGCAGTTCCCGGGAGCACTACGAGCAGTACTTC. This encodes CASSSREHYEQYF.

This clonotype was found a few times. The chain employs TRBV12-3 or TRBV12-4 and TRBJ1-1; a possible D gene is TRBD1 (5 bases). The CDR3 consists of 14 residues. The germline V and J ends were trimmed by 2 bases and 8 bases, with 15 bases remaining between them. CDR3 sequence reads: CASSLRGQNKEAFF. CDR3 nucleotide sequence: TGTGCCAGCAGTTTACGGGGCCAGAACAAAGAAGCTTTCTTT.

This clonotype was detected only a few times. V gene TRBV6-5 combines with J gene TRBJ1-6, with a tentative D call TRBD1 (6 bases). The V end lost 6 bases, the J end lost 10 bases, and 22 bases lay between the germline ends. Germline V gene data show CDR1 as MNHEY and CDR2 as SVGAGI. The CDR3 is 16 amino acids. The CDR3 DNA reads as TGTGCCAGCAGACCTCTTGCACAGGGAACAGGATCACCCCTCCACTTT. Residues: CASRPLAQGTGSPLHF.

This clonotype was seen at least ten times. This chain connects TRBV3-1 to TRBJ2-7; tentative D call: TRBD2 (5 bases). Germline assignment: CDR1 LGHDT and CDR2 YNNKEL (reference sequence). The CDR3 runs 16 residues. The V end was cut by 1 base, the J end by 1 base, with 14 bases between. The CDR3 is CASSQAGGRASYEQYF. DNA of the CDR3: TGTGCCAGCAGCCAAGCCGGTGGGCGGGCGTCCTACGAGCAGTACTTC.

This chain joins TRBV3-1 and TRBJ1-2, with D tentatively TRBD1 (5 bases). Trimming pared 3 bases from V and 3 bases from J, leaving 8 bases between. In germline, CDR1 is LGHDT, CDR2 YNNKEL (reference sequence). This CDR3 comprises 13 residues. CDR3 coding DNA: TGTGCCAGCAGCCAGACAGTTTACTATGGCTACACCTTC. It codes for CASSQTVYYGYTF. The entire variable domain, with the rest obtained from reference TRBV3-1 and TRBJ1-2, is as follows: DTAVSQTPKYLVTQMGNDKSIKCEQNLGHDTMYWYKQDSKKFLKIMFSYNNKELIINETVPNRFSPKSPDKAHLNLHINSLELGDSAVYFCASSQTVYYGYTFGSGTRLTVV.

This clonotype was seen ten or more times. The rearrangement links TRBV4-2 to TRBJ2-1, with 14 nucleotides matching TRBD2. The length of the CDR3 is 17 residues. CDR1 and CDR2 from the germline V gene are LGHNA and YNFKEQ. V lost 0 bases, J lost 7 bases, and 5 bases stayed unmatched. The CDR3 sequence: CASSQDLRTSGGNEQFF. CDR3 bases: TGTGCCAGCAGCCAAGACCTCCGGACTAGCGGGGGGAATGAGCAGTTCTTC.